This T cell receptor beta chain was sequenced in a study of cytomegalovirus exposure and HLA in healthy donors. The PCR ran on 60 Vbeta and 13 Jbeta primers. Profiled with immunoSEQ multiplex PCR; TCRdb holds only in-frame clones, not every one. The table lists around 240,000 clones, roughly 87% of them singletons. The CDR3 runs to 18 residues. V was pared by 2 bases and J by 3 bases, with 11 bases of the junction left unmatched. To note about this clone: Its antigen is still unknown.

Study-wide findings and caveats: A missense DCLRE1C variant was associated with V- and J-gene trimming of TCR beta chains in a later analysis, and an independent cohort replicated the association. A further, later analysis showed that HLA-associated TCR beta chains (compared with equally common others) were more clonally expanded.

The chain uses TRBV23-1 and TRBJ1-5; the match to TRBD1 covers 9 bases. TRBV23-1 is recorded as an ORF, its role being uncertain. Sample: PBMCs. The source of this sequence is a woman between 40 and 55 years old in good health and CMV-seropositive. CDR3 sequence reads: CASSQSYRDRDFNQPQHF. The CDR3 nucleotides are TGCGCCAGCAGTCAAAGTTATAGGGACAGGGATTTCAATCAGCCCCAGCATTTT.